These 22 T cell receptor beta chains originate from one sample sequenced in a study of early T cells in non-severe SARS-CoV-2 infection. TCRdb called the 5' RACE reads again in MiXCR, with one record for every CDR3 protein. This table has 55,000 to 80,000 distinct CDR3 sequences, approximately 12% appearing once. The sample taken for sequencing was whole blood. Receptor source: an adult who was a healthcare worker with PCR-confirmed SARS-CoV-2 infection or an uninfected control (not recorded which).

This clonotype was counted at least ten times. The chain joins TRBV5-1 to TRBJ1-1; tentatively, D is TRBD1 (6 bases). The CDR3 has 14 amino acids. Germline loops: CDR1 SGHRS, CDR2 YFSETQ. The ends were cut back, 4 bases at V and 4 bases at J, with 14 bases in the middle. The CDR3 protein is CASSRWTASTEAFF. The CDR3 nucleotides read TGCGCCAGCAGCCGATGGACAGCGAGCACTGAAGCTTTCTTT.

V gene TRBV5-1 combines with J gene TRBJ2-2; TRBD1 is a possible D gene (5 bases). The V end was cut by 1 base, the J end by 10 bases, with 14 bases between. From germline, CDR1 is SGHRS and CDR2 YFSETQ. The CDR3 has 14 amino acids. CDR3 in amino acids: CASSLLPGSEELFF. The DNA for the CDR3 is TGCGCCAGCAGCTTGTTGCCAGGGTCCGAGGAGCTGTTTTTT.

The table lists this clonotype with a few counts. The rearrangement joins TRBV25-1 to TRBJ2-2; 10 nucleotides agree with TRBD1. The CDR3 runs 15 residues. Germline CDR1 reads MGHDK; CDR2 reads SYGVNS. V lost 7 bases to trimming and J lost 4 bases; unmatched junction nucleotides: 6. The CDR3 DNA sequence: TGTGCCAGCACCCCGGGACAGGGGCCCACCGGGGAGCTGTTTTTT. It translates to CASTPGQGPTGELFF.

This sequence joins TRBV18 and TRBJ1-1; D perhaps matches TRBD1 (5 bases). Germline assignment: CDR1 KGHSH and CDR2 LQKENI. The CDR3 is made up of 14 amino acids. V shed 4 bases and J shed 2 bases, with 11 bases lying between them. This CDR3 reads CASSLKTANTEAFF. The CDR3 coding sequence is TGTGCCAGCTCACTAAAGACAGCTAACACTGAAGCTTTCTTT.

CDR3 region: CASREDEKLFF. CDR3 DNA: TGCGCCAGCAGGGAGGATGAAAAACTGTTTTTT. J is TRBJ1-4 and V is TRBV5-1, with D uncertain. Trimming shortened V by 5 bases and J by 6 bases, and 5 bases separated the two germline ends. CDR3 size: 11 residues. Germline V gene data show CDR1 as SGHRS and CDR2 as YFSETQ.

This clonotype was recorded a few times. The chain joins TRBV29-1 to TRBJ2-5; the D is unclear. This CDR3 has 10 residues. Germline-derived CDR1 and CDR2 are SQVTM and ANQGSEA. Trimming cost V 4 bases and J 5 bases, with 5 bases left between them. The CDR3 DNA follows: TGCAGCGTTGTGGGGGAGACCCAGTACTTC. It yields the protein CSVVGETQYF.

This clonotype has a count of ten or more. The chain combines TRBV20-1 with TRBJ2-5; TRBD2 agrees at 10 bases. The junction had 2 bases not matched to a gene; V was cut back by 5 bases and J by 2 bases. Germline CDR1 reads DFQATT; CDR2 reads SNEGSKA (reference sequence). There are 13 residues in the CDR3. The CDR3 DNA sequence: TGCAGTGCTCAACTAGCGGGACAAGAGACCCAGTACTTC. This gives the protein CSAQLAGQETQYF.

At least ten counts were recorded for this clonotype. The chain employs TRBV3-1 and TRBJ2-5, with unresolved D. The CDR3 sequence is 17 residues long. CDR1 is LGHDT and CDR2 is YNNKEL in the germline V gene (reference sequence). Trimming removed 4 bases at V and 2 bases at J, with 20 bases between. The CDR3 sequence is CASSPLGILQTQETQYF. The CDR3 DNA reads TGTGCCAGCAGCCCATTGGGTATACTTCAGACTCAAGAGACCCAGTACTTC.

J is TRBJ2-5 and V is TRBV9; no clear D. V was pared by 4 bases and J by 7 bases, with 14 bases between. CDR1 is SGDLS, CDR2 YYNGEE, per germline. The CDR3 loop spans 13 amino acids. Here the CDR3 reads CASSPLRSTTQYF. The CDR3 nucleotides read TGTGCCAGCAGCCCGCTTCGGTCGACGACCCAGTACTTC.

Only a few counts were recorded for this clonotype. The chain uses TRBV2 and TRBJ2-3; no clear D. V was cut by 5 bases and J by 5 bases, with 20 bases left in between. Per the germline V gene, CDR1 is SNHLY and CDR2 is FYNNEI. The CDR3 spans 16 residues. The CDR3 reads CASSRASGLALDTQYF. The CDR3 nucleotides read TGTGCCAGCAGTCGCGCCTCCGGATTAGCATTAGATACGCAGTATTTT. The variable domain in full, completed from reference TRBV2 and TRBJ2-3, reads EPEVTQTPSHQVTQMGQEVILRCVPISNHLYFYWYRQILGQKVEFLVSFYNNEISEKSEIFDDQFSVERPDGSNFTLKIRSTKLEDSAMYFCASSRASGLALDTQYFGPGTRLTVL.

This sequence joins TRBV29-1 and TRBJ2-3, with 7 bases identical to TRBD1. The CDR3 runs to 15 residues. CDR1 SQVTM and CDR2 ANQGSEA come from the germline V gene. Trimming cost V 6 bases and J 2 bases; bases outside gene matches: 11. The DNA of the CDR3 is TGCAGCGTCCGAACCGGGACAGTAGTCACAGATACGCAGTATTTT. Translated, it gives CSVRTGTVVTDTQYF.

This clonotype came up many times. The V gene is TRBV5-1, the J gene TRBJ2-2; 8 nucleotides match TRBD2. The CDR3 spans 16 residues. The ends lost 4 bases at V and 0 bases at J; junction bases unmatched: 5. From germline, CDR1 is SGHRS and CDR2 YFSETQ. The CDR3 reads CASSPGLAPNTGELFF. CDR3 nucleotide sequence: TGCGCCAGCAGCCCTGGACTAGCTCCGAACACCGGGGAGCTGTTTTTT.

The chain has TRBV20-1 and TRBJ1-5, with TRBD1 as a possible D gene (5 bases). V dropped 6 bases and J dropped 7 bases, with 16 bases sitting between them. CDR1 is DFQATT and CDR2 is SNEGSKA in the germline V gene (reference sequence). This CDR3 comprises 13 residues. CDR3 nucleotides: TGCAGTGCAATCCGATCCGGGACCCAGCCCCAGCATTTT. Its translation: CSAIRSGTQPQHF.

This clonotype was seen a handful of times. The gene calls are TRBV7-2 and TRBJ2-1; D may be TRBD2 (5 bases). This CDR3 is 16 amino acids long. V lost 4 bases and J lost 0, with 13 bases in between. Germline CDR1 reads SGHTA; CDR2 reads FQGNSA. CDR3 sequence: CASSYPERTSYNEQFF. The CDR3 coding sequence is TGTGCCAGCAGCTATCCCGAGCGGACCTCCTACAATGAGCAGTTCTTC.

This chain links TRBV18 with TRBJ1-4; D unresolved. This CDR3 is 13 amino acids long. CDR1 KGHSH and CDR2 LQKENI come from the germline V gene. The V and J ends lost 4 bases and 4 bases respectively, with 7 bases between them. The CDR3 DNA is TGTGCCAGCTCACGTCAGGATAATGAAAAACTGTTTTTT. It codes for CASSRQDNEKLFF.

This clonotype was observed a few times. The gene calls are TRBV19 and TRBJ2-4; D is possibly TRBD1 (5 bases). V dropped 7 bases and J dropped 6 bases, with 13 bases sitting between them. Per the germline V gene, CDR1 is LNHDA and CDR2 is SQIVND (reference sequence). The CDR3 has 13 residues. The CDR3 DNA reads TGTGCCAGTAACTCACAGGCCGGAAACATTCAGTACTTC. It specifies CASNSQAGNIQYF.

This clonotype was detected ten times or more. The V gene is TRBV4-1, the J gene TRBJ1-5; D is unresolved. The CDR3 loop spans 13 amino acids. CDR1 and CDR2 (germline): MGHRA, YSYEKL. Trimming took 0 bases from V and 5 from J, leaving 5 bases between them. The DNA of the CDR3 is TGCGCCAGCAGCCAAGATGGATATCAGCCCCAGCATTTT. This translates into CASSQDGYQPQHF.

This clonotype came up a few times. The rearrangement uses TRBV7-9 and TRBJ2-2, with a weak D call TRBD1 (6 bases). Germline CDR1 reads SEHNR; CDR2 reads FQNEAQ (reference sequence). This CDR3 spans 15 amino acids. The V end was cut by 3 bases, the J end by 1 base, with 9 bases between. Here the CDR3 reads CASSLQTGNTGELFF. In nucleotides, the CDR3 is TGTGCCAGCAGCTTGCAGACAGGGAACACCGGGGAGCTGTTTTTT.

The rearrangement joins TRBV7-2 to TRBJ2-5; the D gene is possibly TRBD1 (6 bases). Per the germline V gene, CDR1 is SGHTA and CDR2 is FQGNSA. There are 16 residues in the CDR3. Trimming took 5 bases from V and 2 from J, leaving 18 bases between them. The CDR3 region is CASSEDRTPAQETQYF. In nucleotides, the CDR3 is TGTGCCAGCAGCGAAGACAGGACCCCTGCTCAAGAGACCCAGTACTTC.

This clonotype was counted only a few times. The rearrangement links TRBV18 to TRBJ1-1, with TRBD1 matching 9 bases. Losses at the gene ends were 3 bases for V and 3 bases for J; bases not matched to a gene: 8. CDR1 is KGHSH, CDR2 LQKENI, per germline. The CDR3 contains 16 residues. CDR3 DNA: TGTGCCAGCTCACCGGGTATACAGGGGGCATACACTGAAGCTTTCTTT. It is translated as CASSPGIQGAYTEAFF.

The CDR3 DNA is TGTGCCAGCAGCTTTTGGGAGTTCACAGATACGCAGTATTTT. The encoded protein is CASSFWEFTDTQYF. V gene TRBV7-9 combines with J gene TRBJ2-3, with a weak D call TRBD2 (5 bases). The V and J ends lost 3 bases and 2 bases respectively, with 9 bases between them. Per germline, CDR1 SEHNR and CDR2 FQNEAQ (reference sequence). The CDR3 has 14 residues.

The chain recombines TRBV24-1 with TRBJ2-1; TRBD2 aligns across 10 bases. The V gene end was trimmed by 3 bases and the J gene end by 0 bases; junction bases not matched to a gene: 13. CDR3 length: 20 residues. The germline V gene encodes CDR1 KGHDR and CDR2 SFDVKD. CDR3 protein: CATSDPTPGLAPPSYNEQFF. The CDR3 DNA reads TGTGCCACCAGTGATCCGACTCCGGGACTAGCGCCACCCTCCTACAATGAGCAGTTCTTC.